Given below is one T cell receptor beta chain in context. The antigen is unknown. The Oncomine TCR Beta short-read assay was applied to DNA of cultured CD4+ T cells. Genomic DNA was isolated from cultured CD4+ T cells. One entry per CDR3 protein results from TCRdb running MiXCR on the PCR reads. The sample carries around 15,000 distinct CDR3 sequences, about 50% recorded once. This sample stems from a study of vaccination and CD4 T cells after COVID-19. Study as a whole: At a median about 91 days (range 35 to 161) after diagnosis, post-COVID samples were drawn. Overlapping spike peptides of SARS-CoV-2, HCoV-NL63, HCoV-OC43 and HCoV-229E were used, and cells were stimulated with them.

This CDR3 contains 13 residues. Germline loops: CDR1 GTSNPN, CDR2 SVGIG (reference sequence). The junction had 0 bases not matched to a gene; V was cut back by 4 bases and J by 0 bases. Study-wide results and caveats: Median SARS-CoV-2-reactive clonotype numbers rose nonsignificantly, about 20 to 38.

Treatment reported: roughly 10-day PBMC culture with coronavirus spike peptide pools or control peptides (ViraFEST assay). Sequenced: CD4+ T cells from blood, cultured in vitro. This chain uses TRBV30 with TRBJ1-3, with TRBD1 identical over 7 bases. The receptor comes from a human donor who had recovered from COVID-19. CDR3 protein: CAWNRGSGNTIYF. CDR3 coding DNA: TGTGCCTGGAACAGGGGCTCTGGAAACACCATATATTTT.